The rows below give T cell receptor beta chains drawn from one sample of a study of PD-L1 blockade in urothelial cancer. The data were produced by immunoSEQ multiplex PCR, yet TCRdb's version contains in-frame clones alone and is incomplete. The sample lists more than 85,000 clones, around 86% occurring once. Sample: PBMCs, taken around atezolizumab (anti-PD-L1) treatment. The receptor set was obtained from a man between 60 and 75 years old with urothelial cancer. CDR3s include the opening cysteine and the closing phenylalanine or tryptophan. The D gene is left open where the match is weak. For some rows the clone size is stated as once, few or many, or as a class when expanded; others skip it.

V,size,D,J,DNA,CDR3
TRBV6-1,.,TRBD1,TRBJ1-3,TGTGCCAGCAGTGAAGCTTTTGGACAGGGTGGAAACACCATATATTTT,CASSEAFGQGGNTIYF
TRBV7-3,.,TRBD2,TRBJ2-1,TGTGCCAGCAGCAACGGACTAGCGGGGGGGAATGAGCAGTTCTTC,CASSNGLAGGNEQFF
TRBV4-1,.,TRBD1,TRBJ1-4,TGCGCCAGCAGCCAAGTCTTGATAGGGGGCGATGAAAAACTGTTTTTT,CASSQVLIGGDEKLFF
TRBV9,once,TRBD2,TRBJ2-7,TGTGCCAGCAGCGCAGGGACTAGCGGGACCCACGAGCAGTACTTC,CASSAGTSGTHEQYF
TRBV5-6,.,.,TRBJ2-7,TGTGCCCCTATCGCCCAAGCGGCACTCTCCTACGAGCAGTACTTC,CAPIAQAALSYEQYF
TRBV11-2,.,.,TRBJ2-1,TGTGCCAGCAGCTTAGTTCCAGGGGGAGGCAATGAGCAGTTCTTC,CASSLVPGGGNEQFF
TRBV10-1,once,TRBD1,TRBJ2-3,TGCGCCAGCAGTGAGCCAGGGGGACAGACAGATACGCAGTATTTT,CASSEPGGQTDTQYF
TRBV6-1,.,.,TRBJ2-7,TGTGCCAGCAGGTTCCTACCCTACGAGCAGTACTTC,CASRFLPYEQYF
TRBV13,.,TRBD2,TRBJ2-1,TGTGCCAGCAGCTTAGTCGGGGGGGCGGGATACAATGAGCAGTTCTTC,CASSLVGGAGYNEQFF
TRBV6-5,.,.,TRBJ2-1,TGTGCCAGCAGTTACTCGGGGGGACGAAGGGATGAGCAGTTCTTC,CASSYSGGRRDEQFF
TRBV5-1,.,TRBD1,TRBJ2-7,TGCGCCAGCAGCTCGGCACAGGGGGATAGTGAGCAGTACTTC,CASSSAQGDSEQYF
TRBV7-6,.,.,TRBJ2-2,TGTGCCAGCAGCCTCCGGATGGAGACCGGGGAGCTGTTTTTT,CASSLRMETGELFF
TRBV6-1,few,TRBD1,TRBJ1-2,TGTGCCAGCAGTTTGATGGACAGGGGACATGGCTACACCTTC,CASSLMDRGHGYTF
TRBV2,.,TRBD2,TRBJ2-3,TGTGCCAGCAGTGAGAGTAGCGGGATGGCAGATACGCAGTATTTT,CASSESSGMADTQYF
TRBV7-9,.,.,TRBJ1-1,TGTGCCAGCAGCCTTCCTCAGGGATTAGGCACTGAAGCTTTCTTT,CASSLPQGLGTEAFF
TRBV28,.,TRBD1,TRBJ1-4,TGTGCCAGCAGTCCCCCGGGACAGGGGTGGGCAACTAATGAAAAACTGTTTTTT,CASSPPGQGWATNEKLFF
TRBV5-1,.,.,TRBJ2-1,TGCGCCAGCAGCGCCCGGAGGGGCGTGGATGAGCAGTTCTTC,CASSARRGVDEQFF
TRBV29-1,.,.,TRBJ2-2,TGCAGCGTTGATACAGGGAACACCGGGGAGCTGTTTTTT,CSVDTGNTGELFF
TRBV28,.,.,TRBJ2-1,TGTGCCAGCAGTGTAAGCGTACCAACTAATTACAATGAGCAGTTCTTC,CASSVSVPTNYNEQFF
TRBV18,.,TRBD1,TRBJ2-1,TGTGCCAGCTCACGATACAGGGGACAATCTTACAATGAGCAGTTCTTC,CASSRYRGQSYNEQFF
TRBV15,once,.,TRBJ1-3,TGTGCCACCAGCAGAGACAGGGCAGAAGGAAACACCATATATTTT,CATSRDRAEGNTIYF
TRBV7-2,.,.,TRBJ1-4,TGTGCCACCTCCCGTTTTGCAACTAATGAAAAACTGTTTTTT,CATSRFATNEKLFF
TRBV28,.,.,TRBJ1-1,TGTGCCAGCAGTTTAGCAAGCATGAACACTGAAGCTTTCTTT,CASSLASMNTEAFF
TRBV6-5,.,TRBD1,TRBJ2-7,TGTGCCAGCAGTCGTACAGGGGACAGCGAGCAGTACTTC,CASSRTGDSEQYF
TRBV2,.,.,TRBJ2-6,TGTGCCAGCAAGAGAGACAGGGAGGAGGCCAACGTCCTGACTTTC,CASKRDREEANVLTF
TRBV28,once,TRBD1,TRBJ1-2,TGTGCCAGCAGTGGACAGGTGGATGGCTACACCTTC,CASSGQVDGYTF
TRBV28,.,TRBD1,TRBJ1-5,TGTGCCCATACAGGGGGGACCTCCAATCAGCCCCAGCATTTT,CAHTGGTSNQPQHF
TRBV6-1,.,TRBD1,TRBJ1-1,TGTGCCAGCAGTGAAGGATCGTTTACCGGGACAGGGAACACTGAAGCTTTCTTT,CASSEGSFTGTGNTEAFF
TRBV7-6,few,.,TRBJ2-2,TGTGCCAGCAGTAAACGGGGTGACGGAGTTGCGAACACCGGGGAGCTGTTTTTT,CASSKRGDGVANTGELFF
TRBV19,.,.,TRBJ1-2,TGTGCCAGTAGTAAACAGGGTTTTAACTATGGCTACACCTTC,CASSKQGFNYGYTF
TRBV7-2,.,.,TRBJ1-6,TGTGCCAGCCGGCCGGGGGAGCGATCACCCCTCCACTTT,CASRPGERSPLHF
TRBV19,.,TRBD1,TRBJ1-3,TGTGCCAGTAGTACGAACAGACAGGGGAGTGGAAACACCATATATTTT,CASSTNRQGSGNTIYF
TRBV5-1,.,TRBD1,TRBJ2-3,TGCGCCAGCAGCTCCGAAGGACAGGGGACAGATACGCAGTATTTT,CASSSEGQGTDTQYF
TRBV6-5,.,TRBD2,TRBJ2-3,TGTGCCAGCAGTTACGGGACTAGAGCGGTGGCAGATACGCAGTATTTT,CASSYGTRAVADTQYF
TRBV14,.,TRBD2,TRBJ2-3,TGTGCCAGCAGCCACCAGCGGGAGGCGAGGACAGATACGCAGTATTTT,CASSHQREARTDTQYF